The present TCR beta chain was sequenced within a study of T cells in Graves' hyperthyroidism and ophthalmopathy. Uncontrolled infections, other autoimmune diseases, pregnancy or lactation led to exclusion of patients. Diagnoses were made from clinical symptoms, serum measures (thyroxine and TRAb), thyroid ultrasound and orbital computed tomography. Using RNA transcripts as the source, TCR beta CDR3 regions were amplified. Carried out on the TCR CDR3, a first-round RT-PCR used the HTBI primer set. TCRdb called the multiplex PCR reads again in MiXCR, with one record for every CDR3 protein. Here the sample spans about 270,000 distinct CDR3 sequences, 20% to 25% being singletons. Trimming cost V 6 bases and J 1 base, with 10 bases left between them. Per the germline V gene, CDR1 is MNHEY and CDR2 is SVGEGT. The CDR3 has 15 amino acids.

The source of this sequence is a man aged 30 to 39 with Graves' ophthalmopathy. The specimen sequenced was blood. This chain joins TRBV6-2 or TRBV6-3 and TRBJ2-6, with D possibly matching TRBD1 (6 bases). The CDR3 loop reads CASRQGGSGANVLTF. The CDR3 DNA sequence: TGTGCCAGCAGGCAAGGGGGTTCTGGGGCCAACGTCCTGACTTTC.